This T cell receptor beta chain was profiled in a study of CD8+CD57+ T cells in acquired aplastic anemia. As for the study in general: When averaged, DNA from sorted CD4+ and CD8+ cells came to approximately 3.2 ug.

General study results and limits: Overlap between patients and controls comprised twenty-nine CD8+ CDR3 sequences.

Using genomic DNA as the template, TCR beta VDJ and CDR3 profiling was carried out. TCRdb analysed the reads with MiXCR anew, one entry per CDR3 protein. The sample lists roughly 180,000 distinct CDR3 sequences, around 65% occurring once. Remarks on this clonotype: Antigen specificity is unknown.

Germline V gene data show CDR1 as SEHNR and CDR2 as FQNEAQ (reference sequence). Trimming stripped 1 base from V and 1 base from J, with 16 bases between. The CDR3 extends over 17 amino acids. Sequencing was carried out using sorted CD4+, CD8+, or CD8+CD57+ T cells (not recorded which) from PBMCs. This TCR came from a human donor with severe aplastic anemia or a healthy control (not recorded which). This chain links TRBV7-9 with TRBJ1-1; D possibly corresponds to TRBD1 (5 bases). This chain's CDR3 is CASSLEDRGAGNTEAFF. In nucleotides, the CDR3 is TGTGCCAGCAGCTTAGAAGATCGTGGGGCTGGGAACACTGAAGCTTTCTTT. The whole variable domain, filled in from reference TRBV7-9 and TRBJ1-1, reads DTGVSQNPRHKITKRGQNVTFRCDPISEHNRLYWYRQTLGQGPEFLTYFQNEAQLEKSRLLSDRFSAERPKGSFSTLEIQRTEQGDSAMYLCASSLEDRGAGNTEAFFGQGTRLTVV.